The TCR beta chain described here comes from a study of cytomegalovirus exposure and HLA in healthy donors. About the research overall: As an earlier analysis found, 180 million or so T cells yielded 90 million to 140 million unique TCR beta sequences.

Notes on this clone: The antigen is not known.

Study-level results: In a later analysis, TCR association rates varied by HLA locus: DRB1 most, HLA-C fewest. There were some public TCRs occurring in many donors, but most TCR sequences were rare.

It was with 60 Vbeta and 13 Jbeta primers that the PCR ran. Only in-frame clones appear in the TCRdb table, and some are missing; sequencing was by immunoSEQ multiplex PCR. The sample lists about 140,000 clones, roughly two thirds seen once, with around 2% in the top ten. The V end was cut by 4 bases, the J end by 1 base, with 10 bases between. Per the germline V gene, CDR1 is SQVTM and CDR2 is ANQGSEA. CDR3 length: 13 residues. This TCR was sampled from a male donor in good health and CMV-seronegative. Sequencing input: PBMCs. The chain is built from TRBV29-1 and TRBJ2-5; tentative D call: TRBD1 (6 bases). The CDR3 region is CSVGLGGQETQYF. CDR3 nucleotides: TGCAGCGTTGGGCTAGGGGGCCAAGAGACCCAGTACTTC.